This T cell receptor (beta chain) was captured by sequencing in a study of regulatory T cells in long-lasting Graves disease. This CDR3 has 13 residues. Germline lookup yields CDR1 KGHDR and CDR2 SFDVKD. Trimming stripped 5 bases from V and 7 bases from J, with 11 bases between. Time point reported: newly diagnosed GD, antithyroid drugs for less than 3 months. Extracted PBMC RNA gave rise to the TCR library. This clonotype was detected ten times or more. Researchers made TCR beta libraries by using iRepertoire HTBI primers and running Arm-PCR on CDR3 regions. MiXCR, run by TCRdb on the multiplex PCR reads, gives a single entry per CDR3 protein. The sample yields hundreds of thousands of distinct CDR3 sequences, around 15% seen once.

The source is a female donor with Graves disease. The chain is built from TRBV24-1 and TRBJ2-4; maybe TRBD1 (7 bases). The source was peripheral blood mononuclear cells (PBMCs), collected at new diagnosis, from a patient treated with antithyroid drugs. CDR3: CATSAAGGNIQYF. CDR3 nucleotides: TGTGCCACCAGTGCGGCAGGGGGGAACATTCAGTACTTC.